This TCR beta chain was sequenced for a study of blood T cell repertoires in COVID-19. Study at large: Sources were T cells, B-cell-depleted T cells, or PBMCs; the material itself was cDNA or gDNA.

The data were produced by immunoSEQ multiplex PCR, yet TCRdb's version contains in-frame clones alone and is incomplete. The top ten hold roughly a tenth of the sample, which has 200,000 to 300,000 clones, about 86% seen once. V gave up 5 bases and J gave up 3 bases, with 18 bases separating them. The germline V gene encodes CDR1 MDHEN and CDR2 SYDVKM. This CDR3 has 16 amino acids. The receptor's source is a woman over 75 with acute or convalescent COVID-19. This chain links TRBV28 with TRBJ2-3, with D perhaps matching TRBD2 (6 bases). The material sequenced was peripheral blood. CDR3 sequence (DNA): TGTGCCAGCAGTCAGGTGGCGGGGATTGGAACAGATACGCAGTATTTT. It yields the protein CASSQVAGIGTDTQYF.